The 13 T cell receptor beta chains listed next were all sequenced from one sample in a study of shared clonotypes between healthy human individuals. Generated by immunoSEQ multiplex PCR, the TCRdb table keeps only in-frame clones and is missing some. The sample shows more than 2,000,000 clones, approximately 95% of them seen only once. The sample comprised naive CD4+ T cells from PBMCs. The subset: CD45RA+ positively selected. Receptors were obtained from a young man in good health. Some clones in this sample may be carry-over from other donors' samples.

This clone came up once. The chain couples TRBV5-4 to TRBJ1-2, with 8 bases identical to TRBD1. V gave up 4 bases and J gave up 0 bases; unmatched junction bases: 5. Germline V lookup: CDR1 SGHNT, CDR2 YYREEE (reference sequence). The CDR3 runs 15 residues. This CDR3 reads CASSPGTGPNYGYTF. Here the CDR3 DNA reads TGTGCCAGCAGCCCTGGGACAGGACCTAACTATGGCTACACCTTC.

The V call is TRBV7-3, the J call TRBJ2-7, with D perhaps TRBD2 (6 bases). Germline-derived CDR1 and CDR2 are SGHTA and FQGTGA. This CDR3 has 17 amino acids. Trimming shortened V by 6 bases and J by 0 bases, and 21 bases separated the two germline ends. CDR3 sequence (DNA): TGTGCCAGCAGGGCCTCGCGGGGCGCACAACCCTCCTACGAGCAGTACTTC. It yields the protein CASRASRGAQPSYEQYF.

A remark on this clone: Other DNA sequences in the same sample also yield this CDR3. The chain is built from TRBV6-5 and TRBJ1-5; D perhaps matches TRBD1 (5 bases). Trimming cost V 0 bases and J 6 bases, with 9 bases left between them. This CDR3 spans 14 amino acids. In germline, CDR1 is MNHEY, CDR2 SVGAGI. CDR3 residues: CASSYSGGGQPQHF. The DNA for the CDR3 is TGTGCCAGCAGTTACTCGGGGGGGGGTCAGCCCCAGCATTTT.

The chain links TRBV28 to TRBJ1-2; D is undetermined. The V end lost 2 bases, the J end lost 7 bases, and 11 bases lay between the germline ends. Germline values: CDR1 MDHEN, CDR2 SYDVKM. The CDR3 is 13 residues long. CDR3 in amino acids: CASSLVFGSGYTF. The CDR3 nucleotides read TGTGCCAGCAGTTTAGTATTCGGGAGTGGCTACACCTTC.

The chain has TRBV11-2 and TRBJ1-1; maybe TRBD1 (6 bases). CDR3 length: 14 amino acids. Germline V gives CDR1 SGHAT, CDR2 FQNNGV. Between the trimmed V and J ends, which lost 1 base and 7 bases, there was a span of 13 bases. Here the CDR3 DNA reads TGTGCCAGCAGCTTAGTGGGGGGGGCGAGTGAAGCTTTCTTT. Translation gives CASSLVGGASEAFF.

This chain uses TRBV5-1 with TRBJ2-1; D may be TRBD1 (7 bases). The germline CDR1 and CDR2 sequences are SGHRS and YFSETQ. V dropped 4 bases and J dropped 5 bases, with 13 bases sitting between them. CDR3 length equals 14 residues. In DNA form, the CDR3 reads TGCGCCAGCAGCGGAGGAGGGACAGACAATGAGCAGTTCTTC. Protein product: CASSGGGTDNEQFF.

This sequence joins TRBV5-8 and TRBJ2-6; the D is unclear. The length of the CDR3 is 15 residues. Trimming stripped 2 bases from V and 2 bases from J, with 8 bases between. Per the germline V gene, CDR1 is SGHTS and CDR2 is YDEGEE. The CDR3 DNA reads as TGTGCCAGCAGCTTTTGGGCACCTGGGGCCAACGTCCTGACTTTC. Its protein product is CASSFWAPGANVLTF.

The J gene is TRBJ2-2, the V gene TRBV7-3; D tentatively reads TRBD1 or TRBD2 (6 bases each). The length of the CDR3 is 15 residues. Trimming took 5 bases from V and 4 from J, leaving 14 bases between them. Germline V gene data show CDR1 as SGHTA and CDR2 as FQGTGA. In DNA, the CDR3 is TGTGCCAGCAGCCGTATAGGGGGGACCACCGGGGAGCTGTTTTTT. Translating gives CASSRIGGTTGELFF.

The chain is built from TRBV4-1 and TRBJ2-1; D is perhaps TRBD1 or TRBD2 (5 bases each). V shed 3 bases and J shed 0 bases, with 15 bases lying between them. CDR1 is MGHRA, CDR2 YSYEKL, per germline. This CDR3 spans 17 amino acids. CDR3 loop: CASSHAQAGSSYNEQFF. The CDR3, as DNA: TGCGCCAGCAGCCACGCACAAGCAGGGAGCTCCTACAATGAGCAGTTCTTC.

This clone came up once. This CDR3 reads CASSSYSGIGYEQYF. In DNA, the CDR3 is TGTGCCAGCAGCTCCTATAGCGGGATAGGGTACGAGCAGTACTTC. The chain uses TRBV7-6 and TRBJ2-7, with 8 bases matching TRBD2. In germline, CDR1 is SGHVS, CDR2 FNYEAQ. The CDR3 loop spans 15 amino acids. V was pared by 4 bases and J by 4 bases, with 9 bases of the junction left unmatched.

The chain employs TRBV5-1 and TRBJ2-1; 13 bases align to TRBD2. V lost 4 bases to trimming and J lost 6 bases; unmatched junction nucleotides: 10. Looked up from germline, CDR1 is SGHRS and CDR2 is YFSETQ. The CDR3 spans 17 residues. The CDR3 DNA is TGCGCCAGCAGCCTCGGACTAGCGGGAGCCTCTTCCAATGAGCAGTTCTTC. Residues: CASSLGLAGASSNEQFF.

The J gene is TRBJ2-5, the V gene TRBV15, with D unclear. Trimming removed 2 bases from V and 7 bases from J, with 14 bases in between. Germline CDR1 reads LNHNV; CDR2 reads YYDKDF (reference sequence). The CDR3 is 14 amino acids. DNA for the CDR3: TGTGCCACCAGCAGACCCCCTTCGATACCGACCCAGTACTTC. Translated: CATSRPPSIPTQYF.

This chain connects TRBV7-2 to TRBJ1-4; D ambiguous. Germline-derived CDR1 and CDR2 are SGHTA and FQGNSA. There are 15 residues in the CDR3. Trimming took 5 bases from V and 7 from J, leaving 17 bases between them. CDR3 loop: CASSASRWEIEKLFF. The DNA for the CDR3 is TGTGCCAGCAGCGCATCAAGATGGGAGATTGAAAAACTGTTTTTT. The full variable domain, completed using reference TRBV7-2 and TRBJ1-4, is GAGVSQSPSNKVTEKGKDVELRCDPISGHTALYWYRQSLGQGLEFLIYFQGNSAPDKSGLPSDRFSAERTGGSVSTLTIQRTQQEDSAVYLCASSASRWEIEKLFFGSGTQLSVL.